This TCR beta chain emerged from a study of blood T cell repertoires in COVID-19. On the study more broadly: From the United States, Italy and Spain came samples of acute and convalescent COVID-19. Sample material is recorded as cDNA or gDNA derived from T cells, B-cell-depleted T cells, or PBMCs.

This CDR3 contains 14 residues. Germline CDR1 and CDR2: MNHEY and SMNVEV (reference sequence). V lost 6 bases, J lost 5 bases, and 8 bases stayed unmatched. Authors' processing steps: Using reference gene primer amplification, nucleated cell counts were estimated. Clones were read by immunoSEQ multiplex PCR, and TCRdb kept only the in-frame ones, dropping some. The V and J calls and clone size come from that table; D and trimming were worked out from the DNA. This sample carries about 61,000 clones, around 77% of them seen once, and the ten largest clones take about 20%. This TCR derives from an elderly man with active or convalescent COVID-19. The sequenced sample was peripheral blood. V and J are TRBV27 and TRBJ2-7; 9 bases align to TRBD1. Here the CDR3 reads CASREQGASNEQYF. CDR3 DNA sequence: TGTGCCAGCAGGGAACAGGGGGCTTCGAACGAGCAGTACTTC.